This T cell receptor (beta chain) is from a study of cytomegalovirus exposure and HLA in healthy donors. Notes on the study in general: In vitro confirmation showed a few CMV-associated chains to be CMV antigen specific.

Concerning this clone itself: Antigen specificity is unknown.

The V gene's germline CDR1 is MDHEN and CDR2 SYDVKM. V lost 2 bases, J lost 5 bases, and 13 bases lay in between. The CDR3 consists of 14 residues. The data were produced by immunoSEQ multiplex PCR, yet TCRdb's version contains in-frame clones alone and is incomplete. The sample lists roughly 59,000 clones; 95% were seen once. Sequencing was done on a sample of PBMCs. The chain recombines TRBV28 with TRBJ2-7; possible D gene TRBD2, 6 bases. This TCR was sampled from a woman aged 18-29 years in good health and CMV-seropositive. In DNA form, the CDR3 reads TGTGCCAGCAGTTTAACCAGCGGGCTGAACGAGCAGTACTTC. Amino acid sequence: CASSLTSGLNEQYF.